This record looks at one TCR beta chain sequence and its context. This clone was detected once. Its recognized antigen is unknown. There are no base qualities to consult, and no much larger clone falls within one base. These data originate in a study of control samples from healthy donors and cancer patients (dated by TCRdb to the early 2020s). The receptor library was made with the immunoSEQ multiplex PCR assay. TCRdb provides this immuneACCESS table in a form limited to in-frame rearrangements. Some clones are lacking; in checked studies, under half of them reflect an unresolved V gene, and why the rest are absent is not known. Present in this sample are fewer than 90,000 clones, 94% of which were seen just once. Around 6.4% of the sample comes from the top ten. CDR1 and CDR2 are drawn from the germline V gene: MNHEY, SVGEGT. Cut back by 5 bases and 5 bases, the V and J ends lie 15 bases apart. The CDR3 numbers 14 residues from cysteine through phenylalanine. The entry retains the CDR3 DNA only, 42 bases that are in frame from base 1.

Source material: blood. The sequence was obtained from a woman between 40 and 50 years old in good health. The V and J genes are TRBV6-2 or TRBV6-3 and TRBJ1-1; 6 matching bases give a weak D call of TRBD1. The bases are TGTGCCAGCAGTGACGTGCAGGGGTTGACTGAAGCTTTCTTT. The encoded protein is CASSDVQGLTEAFF.